This TCR beta chain was obtained from a study of PD-1 and CTLA-4 blockade in melanoma. Some clones are missing from TCRdb's copy, which holds only in-frame ones; the method was immunoSEQ multiplex PCR. The sample carries 25,000 to 35,000 clones, 80% to 95% recorded once. CDR1 SGHKS and CDR2 YYEKEE come from the germline V gene (reference sequence). This CDR3 is built from 13 residues. With 1 base removed from V and 2 bases from J, the gap between germline ends came to 7 bases. The chain combines TRBV5-5 with TRBJ2-7; no clear D. This TCR came from a human donor with melanoma. This sample comprised CD8+ T cells from peripheral blood, obtained from a patient given anti-PD-1 treatment. The CDR3 region is CASSLTSPYEQYF. CDR3 coding DNA: TGTGCCAGCAGCTTGACGAGTCCCTACGAGCAGTACTTC.